The 17 T cell receptor beta chains listed next were all sequenced from one sample in a study of T cells after yellow fever vaccination. TCRdb reanalysed the 5' RACE reads using MiXCR and keeps one entry per CDR3 protein. The sample comprises hundreds of thousands of distinct CDR3 sequences, 8.1% of which are singletons, and 17% rests with the top ten. The sample consisted of PBMCs, taken roughly 47 days after the first yellow fever vaccination. Every receptor here comes from a man between 18 and 35 years old who received the YFV17D yellow fever vaccine.

The chain recombines TRBV20-1 with TRBJ1-1, with a possible D match to TRBD1 (6 bases). Germline CDR1 reads DFQATT; CDR2 reads SNEGSKA (reference sequence). This CDR3 has 14 amino acids. Trimming cost V 1 base and J 3 bases, with 12 bases left between them. This CDR3 reads CSARAGATDTEAFF. CDR3 nucleotide sequence: TGCAGTGCTAGAGCAGGGGCAACGGACACTGAAGCTTTCTTT.

The sample holds a few counts of this clonotype. The chain carries TRBV12-3 or TRBV12-4 and TRBJ2-1, with D perhaps TRBD1 (6 bases). This CDR3 has 15 residues. Trimming pared 11 bases from V and 0 bases from J, leaving 17 bases between. This CDR3 is CAGSTGISSYNEQFF. CDR3 DNA: TGTGCCGGATCGACAGGAATTAGCTCCTACAATGAGCAGTTCTTC.

This clonotype was observed many times. The J gene is TRBJ2-1, the V gene TRBV19; TRBD2 matches 7 bases. This CDR3 has 15 amino acids. The V gene's germline CDR1 is LNHDA and CDR2 SQIVND (reference sequence). The V segment lost 10 bases and the J segment 0 bases; nucleotides outside the gene matches: 9. The CDR3 DNA reads as TGTGCCACTGAGGCGGGGGTTAGCTCCTACAATGAGCAGTTCTTC. Translated: CATEAGVSSYNEQFF.

The rearrangement links TRBV7-9 to TRBJ1-2; TRBD1 aligns across 8 bases. Trimming removed 5 bases from V and 6 bases from J; junction bases left unmatched: 5. Germline-derived CDR1 and CDR2 are SEHNR and FQNEAQ (reference sequence). There are 13 residues in the CDR3. CDR3 region: CASSRAGGDGYTF. In DNA, the CDR3 is TGTGCCAGCAGCCGTGCAGGGGGCGATGGCTACACCTTC. Filled out from reference TRBV7-9 and TRBJ1-2, the complete variable domain reads DTGVSQNPRHKITKRGQNVTFRCDPISEHNRLYWYRQTLGQGPEFLTYFQNEAQLEKSRLLSDRFSAERPKGSFSTLEIQRTEQGDSAMYLCASSRAGGDGYTFGSGTRLTVV.

This clonotype was recorded a few times. The genes are TRBV10-3 and TRBJ1-6; 7 bases line up with TRBD1. The CDR3 loop spans 18 amino acids. CDR1 ENHRY and CDR2 SYGVKD come from the germline V gene. The V and J ends lost 0 bases and 15 bases, in that order; junction bases with no gene match: 20. CDR3 sequence reads: CAISESGRTGPGTSLLHF. CDR3 DNA sequence: TGTGCCATCAGTGAGTCGGGGCGGACAGGACCAGGGACTTCGCTCCTCCACTTT.

This clonotype was detected a few times. The chain couples TRBV18 to TRBJ1-1; no firm D call. Germline CDR1 reads KGHSH; CDR2 reads LQKENI. This CDR3 has 11 amino acids. Trimming stripped 4 bases from V and 8 bases from J, with 8 bases between. The CDR3 is CASSRATEAFF. The CDR3 DNA sequence: TGTGCCAGCTCACGAGCGACGGAAGCTTTCTTT.

This clonotype was picked up a small number of times. The chain carries TRBV6-2 or TRBV6-3 and TRBJ1-5, with D unresolved. Looked up from germline, CDR1 is MNHEY and CDR2 is SVGEGT. The V and J ends lost 6 bases and 7 bases respectively, with 13 bases between them. CDR3 length equals 13 residues. The CDR3 sequence is CASRPGWGQPQHF. Here the CDR3 DNA reads TGTGCCAGCAGGCCGGGCTGGGGACAGCCCCAGCATTTT.

This clonotype was recorded a few times. V usage is TRBV18 and J usage is TRBJ2-7, with 11 nucleotides matching TRBD2. Germline CDR1 reads KGHSH; CDR2 reads LQKENI. After removal of 5 bases from V and 4 bases from J, the junction contained 4 bases not matched to a gene. The CDR3 covers 14 residues. The CDR3 region is CASSTSGGFYEQYF. The CDR3 DNA sequence: TGTGCCAGCTCAACTAGCGGGGGTTTTTACGAGCAGTACTTC.

This clonotype has just a few counts. The chain links TRBV7-2 to TRBJ1-4, with D possibly being TRBD1 (5 bases). CDR1 and CDR2 (germline): SGHTA, FQGNSA. Deletions cut 3 bases from V and 8 bases from J, with 10 bases between. The CDR3 sequence is 13 residues long. The CDR3 reads CASSLSREEKLFF. Here the CDR3 DNA reads TGTGCCAGCAGCTTGTCCAGGGAGGAAAAACTGTTTTTT.

The J gene is TRBJ1-5, the V gene TRBV7-2; 7 positions agree with TRBD1. CDR3 length: 12 residues. Germline V gene lookup returns CDR1 SGHTA and CDR2 FQGNSA. V was pared by 3 bases and J by 13 bases, with 6 bases of the junction left unmatched. The CDR3 loop reads CASSFRQGSQHF. CDR3 DNA: TGTGCCAGCAGCTTTCGACAGGGCTCACAGCATTTT.

This clonotype was seen at least ten times. The chain joins TRBV10-3 to TRBJ2-2, with 7 nucleotides matching TRBD1. This CDR3 is 12 amino acids long. The V gene's germline CDR1 is ENHRY and CDR2 SYGVKD. V gave up 9 bases and J gave up 4 bases; unmatched junction bases: 2. Here the CDR3 reads CAMTGPTGELFF. CDR3 bases: TGTGCCATGACAGGGCCCACCGGGGAGCTGTTTTTT.

This clonotype came up a few times. This rearrangement joins TRBV7-2 to TRBJ2-5; TRBD1 aligns across 12 bases. Germline assignment: CDR1 SGHTA and CDR2 FQGNSA. V gave up 4 bases and J gave up 7 bases; unmatched junction bases: 13. This CDR3 is built from 17 residues. As DNA, the CDR3 is TGTGCCAGCAGCTCATCCGGTGGGACAGGGGGCGAAGGGACCCAGTACTTC. This translates into CASSSSGGTGGEGTQYF.

The chain carries TRBV29-1 and TRBJ2-3; TRBD1 matches at 7 bases. Trimming took 2 bases from V and 5 from J; bases not matched to a gene: 4. The CDR3 runs to 13 residues. CDR1 and CDR2 from the germline V gene are SQVTM and ANQGSEA. This chain's CDR3 is CSVERQGGDTQYF. The CDR3 region has the DNA TGCAGCGTTGAAAGACAGGGTGGAGATACGCAGTATTTT.

The chain couples TRBV7-9 to TRBJ2-1, with D perhaps TRBD1 (5 bases). The CDR3 runs 13 residues. Looked up from germline, CDR1 is SEHNR and CDR2 is FQNEAQ (reference sequence). The V gene lost 5 bases and the J gene lost 9 bases, with 14 bases spanning the gap. The CDR3 DNA is TGTGCCAGCAGCACCCTGCCCCAGGGTGAGCAGTTCTTC. It is translated as CASSTLPQGEQFF.

This clonotype was seen many times. The V gene is TRBV4-1, the J gene TRBJ2-7, with 8 bases matching TRBD1. The CDR3 contains 13 residues. V lost 5 bases to trimming and J lost 3 bases; unmatched junction nucleotides: 3. Germline V CDR1 and CDR2: MGHRA, YSYEKL. CDR3 region: CASSTGGLYEQYF. Here the CDR3 DNA reads TGCGCCAGCAGCACAGGGGGGCTCTACGAGCAGTACTTC.

The chain couples TRBV4-1 to TRBJ2-3; D is uncertain. The V gene lost 0 bases and the J gene lost 4 bases, with 11 bases spanning the gap. CDR3 length: 15 amino acids. From germline, CDR1 is MGHRA and CDR2 YSYEKL. The CDR3 region is CASSQDVRPPDTQYF. DNA for the CDR3: TGCGCCAGCAGCCAAGATGTGAGACCCCCAGATACGCAGTATTTT.

This clonotype was detected only a few times. The chain recombines TRBV20-1 with TRBJ2-3, with TRBD1 matching over 8 bases. Germline V lookup: CDR1 DFQATT, CDR2 SNEGSKA (reference sequence). The CDR3 covers 15 residues. The V gene end was trimmed by 4 bases and the J gene end by 7 bases; junction bases not matched to a gene: 13. The CDR3 DNA reads as TGCAGTGCTATCCCACCGGGACAGGACGTCTATACGCAGTATTTT. Translation gives CSAIPPGQDVYTQYF.